The 8 T cell receptor beta chains below were found in one sample sequenced in a study of T cell repertoires in cytomegalovirus infection. TCRdb re-called the reads through MiXCR, storing one row per CDR3 protein. There are about 400,000 distinct CDR3 sequences in the sample; about a sixth occur only once, and around 8.6% lies in the top ten. Source material: PBMCs. The receptors shown here come from a human donor in good health (CMV status not recorded). Some clones in this sample may be carry-over from other donors' samples.

J is TRBJ2-3 and V is TRBV7-2; no firm D call. The germline V gene has CDR1 SGHTA and CDR2 FQGNSA. The CDR3 runs to 14 residues. V lost 5 bases to trimming and J lost 5 bases, with 14 bases between them. Written as DNA, the CDR3 is TGTGCCAGCAGCCCCAGTGCGGTGGGAGATACGCAGTATTTT. Amino acid sequence: CASSPSAVGDTQYF.

This clonotype was counted many times. The chain uses TRBV7-9 and TRBJ2-7; a weak D match, TRBD2 (6 bases). Germline V lookup: CDR1 SEHNR, CDR2 FQNEAQ (reference sequence). This CDR3 spans 14 amino acids. Trimming left V 5 bases short and J 7 bases short, with 18 bases between. As DNA, the CDR3 is TGTGCCAGCAGCACCTTAGCGGATGGTCTAGAGCAGTACTTC. Translated, it gives CASSTLADGLEQYF. The full variable domain, with the rest looked up from reference TRBV7-9 and TRBJ2-7, is DTGVSQNPRHKITKRGQNVTFRCDPISEHNRLYWYRQTLGQGPEFLTYFQNEAQLEKSRLLSDRFSAERPKGSFSTLEIQRTEQGDSAMYLCASSTLADGLEQYFGPGTRLTVT.

In this sample, this clonotype turned up a few times. CDR3 in DNA: TGTGCCAGCAGCGTAGATGACATAAATCAGCCCCAGCATTTT. Translating gives CASSVDDINQPQHF. The chain has TRBV9 and TRBJ1-5; no clear D. CDR1 and CDR2 (germline): SGDLS, YYNGEE. The length of the CDR3 is 14 residues. Between the trimmed V and J ends, which lost 0 bases and 4 bases, there was a span of 8 bases.

CDR3 DNA sequence: TGTGCCAGCAGCCCCCCCGTGCGTAAAGAGACCCAGTACTTC. Residues: CASSPPVRKETQYF. This chain links TRBV7-2 with TRBJ2-5; D call uncertain. Germline V gene sequence: CDR1 SGHTA, CDR2 FQGNSA. Trimming left V 5 bases short and J 3 bases short, with 13 bases between. The CDR3 sequence is 14 residues long.

This clonotype was observed at least ten times. This sequence joins TRBV12-3 or TRBV12-4 and TRBJ2-3; a weak D match, TRBD1 (6 bases). Between the trimmed V and J ends, which lost 4 bases and 7 bases, there was a span of 18 bases. CDR3 length: 15 amino acids. DNA for the CDR3: TGTGCCAGCAGTTCAACAGGGCTCCTCGGGAATACGCAGTATTTT. Residues: CASSSTGLLGNTQYF.

This clonotype was picked up a small number of times. The rearrangement uses TRBV29-1 and TRBJ2-3, with 12 bases that match TRBD2. The CDR3 has 15 residues. CDR1 SQVTM and CDR2 ANQGSEA come from the germline V gene. Trimming removed 5 bases from V and 3 bases from J; junction bases left unmatched: 6. The CDR3 DNA sequence: TGCAGCGTTCACCGGACTAGCGGGATTACAGATACGCAGTATTTT. Translated: CSVHRTSGITDTQYF.

In this sample, this clonotype turned up many times. This chain connects TRBV7-2 to TRBJ2-7; TRBD1 or TRBD2 may be the D gene (7 bases each). The CDR3 totals 13 residues. The V gene lost 5 bases and the J gene lost 4 bases, with 12 bases spanning the gap. CDR1 SGHTA and CDR2 FQGNSA come from the germline V gene. The CDR3 protein is CASSTQGGYEQYF. The CDR3 nucleotides are TGTGCCAGCAGCACCCAGGGGGGGTACGAGCAGTACTTC.

This clonotype was picked up many times. The chain recombines TRBV7-2 with TRBJ2-7; the D gene is possibly TRBD2 (5 bases). In germline, CDR1 is SGHTA, CDR2 FQGNSA. The length of the CDR3 is 14 residues. V was pared by 4 bases and J by 3 bases, with 13 bases between. CDR3 protein: CASSSRAELYEQYF. CDR3 coding DNA: TGTGCCAGCAGCTCACGAGCGGAACTCTACGAGCAGTACTTC.